What follows are 4 T cell receptor beta chains derived from one specimen sequenced in a study of tumor and adjacent non-tumor tissue in lung cancer. The library came from three nested PCR rounds adapted from ARM-PCR protocols. TCRdb reprocessed the multiplex PCR reads via MiXCR and lists one record per CDR3 protein. Of just over 200,000 distinct CDR3 sequences listed, around 70% are singletons. The template was RNA from unsorted bulk tissue. The sequenced material came from lung tumor tissue. The receptors shown here come from a man aged 60 to 75 with non-small cell lung cancer.

Ten or more counts support this clonotype. The V call is TRBV6-6, the J call TRBJ2-5; D may correspond to TRBD1 or TRBD2 (5 bases each). Trimming cost V 7 bases and J 2 bases, with 11 bases left between them. CDR3 length: 13 residues. Germline V lookup: CDR1 MNHNY, CDR2 SVGAGI (reference sequence). CDR3: CASTLEGQETQYF. The CDR3, as DNA: TGTGCCAGCACCCTCGAGGGGCAAGAGACCCAGTACTTC.

The chain carries TRBV5-1 and TRBJ2-5; maybe TRBD2 (6 bases). V dropped 4 bases and J dropped 5 bases, with 18 bases sitting between them. This CDR3 spans 15 amino acids. The germline V gene encodes CDR1 SGHRS and CDR2 YFSETQ. CDR3 sequence (DNA): TGCGCCAGCAGCCCGGCCTCAACTAGCAGCGAGACCCAGTACTTC. Residues: CASSPASTSSETQYF. Drawing the rest from reference TRBV5-1 and TRBJ2-5, the complete variable domain is KAGVTQTPRYLIKTRGQQVTLSCSPISGHRSVSWYQQTPGQGLQFLFEYFSETQRNKGNFPGRFSGRQFSNSRSEMNVSTLELGDSALYLCASSPASTSSETQYFGPGTRLLVL.

About this clonotype: Mismatch with germline at one junction end may stem from a read error. The J gene is TRBJ1-1, the V gene TRBV12-3 or TRBV12-4, with unresolved D. CDR3 length: 13 amino acids. The CDR3 nucleotides are TGTGCCAGCAGTTTGAGGGTGAACTCTGAAGCTTTCTTT. Protein product: CASSLRVNSEAFF.

Regarding this clonotype: At one end, the junction sequence differs from germline, possibly due to a read error. The rearrangement uses TRBV11-3 and TRBJ2-1; TRBD2 might be the D (6 bases). Germline-derived CDR1 and CDR2 are SGHNT and YENEEA. The CDR3 runs 14 residues. The CDR3 is CASSLGARGGEQFF. CDR3 bases: TGTGCCAGCAGCTTAGGAGCTAGAGGAGGGGAGCAATTCTTC.